Described below is a single TCR beta chain sequence and its context. This record comes from a study of cytomegalovirus exposure and HLA in healthy donors. Whole-study context: According to later analysis, the same platform produced the roughly 110 validation and 600 to 800 first-cohort repertoires.

The CDR3 runs to 14 residues. Germline V gives CDR1 MDHEN, CDR2 SYDVKM. Trimming stripped 6 bases from V and 4 bases from J, with 16 bases between. TCRdb's table, derived via immunoSEQ multiplex PCR, lists solely in-frame clones and lacks some. The sample lists under 85,000 clones; approximately 94% were seen once. The origin of this receptor is a woman under 30 in good health and CMV-seropositive. Sample: PBMCs. This chain joins TRBV28 and TRBJ2-7; a weak D match, TRBD2 (5 bases). DNA for the CDR3: TGTGCCAGCAGAAGGACCCTAGCTTTTTACGAGCAGTACTTC. Translation: CASRRTLAFYEQYF.